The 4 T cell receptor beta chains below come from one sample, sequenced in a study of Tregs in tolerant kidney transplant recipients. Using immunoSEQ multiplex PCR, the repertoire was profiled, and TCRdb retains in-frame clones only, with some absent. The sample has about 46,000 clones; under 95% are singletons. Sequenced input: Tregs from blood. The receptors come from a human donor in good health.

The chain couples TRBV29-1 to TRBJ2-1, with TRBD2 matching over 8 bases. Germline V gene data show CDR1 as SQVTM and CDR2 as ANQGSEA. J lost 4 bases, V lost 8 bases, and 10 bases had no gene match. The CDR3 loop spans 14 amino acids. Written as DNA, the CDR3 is TGCAGCACTCGCGGCCCTAGCGGGTACAATGAGCAGTTCTTC. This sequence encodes CSTRGPSGYNEQFF.

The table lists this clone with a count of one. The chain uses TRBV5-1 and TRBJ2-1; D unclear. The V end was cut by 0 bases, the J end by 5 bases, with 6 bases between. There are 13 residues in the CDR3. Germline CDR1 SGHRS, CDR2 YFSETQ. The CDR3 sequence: CASSLDYNNEQFF. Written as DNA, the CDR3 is TGCGCCAGCAGCTTGGACTATAACAATGAGCAGTTCTTC.

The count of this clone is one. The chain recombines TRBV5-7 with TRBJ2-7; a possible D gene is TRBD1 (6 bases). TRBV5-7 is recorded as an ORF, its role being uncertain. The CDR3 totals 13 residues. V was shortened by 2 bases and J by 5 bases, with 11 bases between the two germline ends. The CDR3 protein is CASSFQGFHEQYF. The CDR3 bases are TGTGCCAGCAGCTTCCAGGGGTTCCACGAGCAGTACTTC.

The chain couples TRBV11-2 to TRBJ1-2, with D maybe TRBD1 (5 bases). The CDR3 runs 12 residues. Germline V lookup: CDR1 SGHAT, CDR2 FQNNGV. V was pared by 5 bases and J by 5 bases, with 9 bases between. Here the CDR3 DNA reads TGTGCCAGCAGCCCCAGGGTTTATGGCTACACCTTC. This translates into CASSPRVYGYTF.